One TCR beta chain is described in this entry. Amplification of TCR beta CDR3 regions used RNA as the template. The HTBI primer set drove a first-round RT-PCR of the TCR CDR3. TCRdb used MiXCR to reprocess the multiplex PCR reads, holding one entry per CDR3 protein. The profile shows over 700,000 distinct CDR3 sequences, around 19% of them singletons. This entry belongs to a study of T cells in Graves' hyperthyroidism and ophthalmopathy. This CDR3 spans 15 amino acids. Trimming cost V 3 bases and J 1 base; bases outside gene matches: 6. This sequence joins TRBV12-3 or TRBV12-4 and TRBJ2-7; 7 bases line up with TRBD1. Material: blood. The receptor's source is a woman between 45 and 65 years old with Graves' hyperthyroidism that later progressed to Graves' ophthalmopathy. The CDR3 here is CASSFSTGPSYEQYF. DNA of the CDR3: TGTGCCAGCAGTTTTTCGACAGGGCCATCCTACGAGCAGTACTTC.